A single sample is the source of the 19 T cell receptor beta chains below, sequenced in a study of cytomegalovirus exposure and HLA in healthy donors. Assay used: immunoSEQ multiplex PCR; TCRdb lists only in-frame clones, some missing. In the table there are about 110,000 clones, roughly nine tenths of which are singletons. Material: PBMCs. These receptors were collected from a woman aged 18-29 years in good health and CMV-seropositive.

The chain has TRBV27 and TRBJ2-3; D might be TRBD2 (5 bases). CDR3 size: 13 residues. Deletions cut 0 bases from V and 5 bases from J, with 6 bases between. Germline CDR1 is MNHEY and CDR2 is SMNVEV (reference sequence). DNA for the CDR3: TGTGCCAGCAGTTTATCGAGGGTAGATACGCAGTATTTT. The encoded protein is CASSLSRVDTQYF.

The CDR3 nucleotides are TGTGCCAGCTCCCTCGGACAGGTCACCGGGGAGCTGTTTTTT. It codes for CASSLGQVTGELFF. The V call is TRBV18, the J call TRBJ2-2; 7 nucleotides agree with TRBD1. The V gene's germline CDR1 is KGHSH and CDR2 LQKENI. The CDR3 length is 14 residues. The V and J ends lost 6 bases and 4 bases, in that order; junction bases with no gene match: 5.

The rearrangement joins TRBV19 to TRBJ2-2; tentative D call: TRBD1 (6 bases). The CDR3 runs 15 residues. Germline V CDR1 and CDR2: LNHDA, SQIVND (reference sequence). The V gene lost 6 bases and the J gene lost 3 bases, with 14 bases spanning the gap. CDR3 loop: CASRLAGADTGELFF. The CDR3 bases are TGTGCCAGTAGACTGGCAGGGGCGGACACCGGGGAGCTGTTTTTT.

This chain links TRBV9 with TRBJ2-7; D remains ambiguous. The CDR3 has 13 amino acids. Germline V gene data show CDR1 as SGDLS and CDR2 as YYNGEE. V shed 0 bases and J shed 5 bases, with 9 bases lying between them. Here the CDR3 reads CASSVDSRHEQYF. The CDR3 DNA reads TGTGCCAGCAGCGTAGATTCGCGCCACGAGCAGTACTTC. Based on the CDR3 plus reference TRBV9 and TRBJ2-7, the full variable domain is DSGVTQTPKHLITATGQRVTLRCSPRSGDLSVYWYQQSLDQGLQFLIQYYNGEERAKGNILERFSAQQFPDLHSELNLSSLELGDSALYFCASSVDSRHEQYFGPGTRLTVT.

The chain combines TRBV13 with TRBJ2-1, with 7 bases matching TRBD1. J lost 7 bases, V lost 2 bases, and 8 bases had no gene match. CDR3 size: 15 residues. Germline V gene sequence: CDR1 PRHDT, CDR2 FYEKMQ (reference sequence). The CDR3 DNA reads TGTGCCAGCAGCTTATCCGACAGGGTAGGGAATGAGCAGTTCTTC. This encodes CASSLSDRVGNEQFF.

The chain couples TRBV6-5 to TRBJ1-2; D not resolved. This CDR3 has 13 residues. V was trimmed by 7 bases and J by 8 bases, leaving 17 bases between them. From germline, CDR1 is MNHEY and CDR2 SVGAGI. In DNA form, the CDR3 reads TGTGCCAGCACCAGCCCCTCGGAGGGCGGCTACACCTTC. As protein: CASTSPSEGGYTF.

The chain joins TRBV7-9 to TRBJ2-2, with D maybe TRBD1 (6 bases). There are 16 residues in the CDR3. Germline V CDR1 and CDR2: SEHNR, FQNEAQ (reference sequence). Trimming removed 5 bases at V and 1 base at J, with 14 bases between. The CDR3 loop reads CASSQPPTGNTGELFF. The CDR3 nucleotides are TGTGCCAGCAGCCAACCCCCGACAGGGAACACCGGGGAGCTGTTTTTT.

This rearrangement joins TRBV4-1 to TRBJ2-1, with D maybe TRBD1 (5 bases). This CDR3 contains 16 residues. Looked up from germline, CDR1 is MGHRA and CDR2 is YSYEKL. Trimming stripped 3 bases from V and 0 bases from J, with 12 bases between. CDR3 DNA sequence: TGCGCCAGCAGCCATCCATCAGGGTACTCCTACAATGAGCAGTTCTTC. Protein sequence: CASSHPSGYSYNEQFF.

The genes are TRBV19 and TRBJ1-3, with D possibly TRBD1 on 6 matching bases. V gave up 6 bases and J gave up 0 bases, with 12 bases separating them. Germline V gene lookup returns CDR1 LNHDA and CDR2 SQIVND (reference sequence). The CDR3 sequence is 15 residues long. The CDR3 is CASSPRGDSGNTIYF. The CDR3, as DNA: TGTGCCAGTAGCCCCAGGGGCGACTCTGGAAACACCATATATTTT. Looking up the rest from reference TRBV19 and TRBJ1-3 gives the full variable domain: DGGITQSPKYLFRKEGQNVTLSCEQNLNHDAMYWYRQDPGQGLRLIYYSQIVNDFQKGDIAEGYSVSREKKESFPLTVTSAQKNPTAFYLCASSPRGDSGNTIYFGEGSWLTVV.

This chain links TRBV2 with TRBJ2-1, with TRBD2 matching over 11 bases. Germline CDR1 reads SNHLY; CDR2 reads FYNNEI. The CDR3 runs to 12 residues. Trimming took 6 bases from V and 13 from J; bases not matched to a gene: 5. The CDR3 bases are TGTGCCAGCAGCGACGGGACTAGCGGTCAGTTCTTC. As protein: CASSDGTSGQFF.

This clone was observed a handful of times. The same CDR3 arises from other DNA sequences in this sample as well. V usage is TRBV27 and J usage is TRBJ2-7, with TRBD2 matching 10 bases. CDR1 is MNHEY, CDR2 SMNVEV, per germline (reference sequence). This CDR3 has 14 amino acids. V gave up 4 bases and J gave up 4 bases; unmatched junction bases: 4. This chain's CDR3 is CASSSSGSSYEQYF. The CDR3, as DNA: TGTGCCAGCAGTTCTAGCGGGAGCTCGTACGAGCAGTACTTC.

V usage is TRBV4-1 and J usage is TRBJ1-4; D unresolved. This CDR3 is 15 amino acids long. The germline V gene has CDR1 MGHRA and CDR2 YSYEKL. The V gene lost 1 base and the J gene lost 7 bases, with 13 bases spanning the gap. CDR3 in amino acids: CASSQGNRELEKLFF. CDR3 nucleotides: TGCGCCAGCAGCCAAGGGAACCGGGAGCTTGAAAAACTGTTTTTT.

The rearrangement joins TRBV25-1 to TRBJ1-2; the match to TRBD1 covers 9 bases. CDR3 size: 16 residues. Germline trimming cut 2 bases from V and 2 bases from J; bases unmatched to any gene: 6. Germline V gene data show CDR1 as MGHDK and CDR2 as SYGVNS. CDR3 DNA: TGTGCCAGCAGTGAAGTCCCGGGACAGGGAAACTATGGCTACACCTTC. It translates to CASSEVPGQGNYGYTF.

A remark on this clone: This sample includes further DNA sequences coding for the same CDR3. The chain links TRBV7-3 to TRBJ2-5; D is unresolved. CDR1 is SGHTA, CDR2 FQGTGA, per germline. The CDR3 contains 13 residues. Trimming shortened V by 2 bases and J by 2 bases, and 6 bases separated the two germline ends. Here the CDR3 reads CASSLGRQETQYF. As DNA, the CDR3 is TGTGCCAGCAGCTTAGGCAGGCAAGAGACCCAGTACTTC.

The chain recombines TRBV4-2 with TRBJ1-2; TRBD1 might be the D (5 bases). V lost 1 base to trimming and J lost 3 bases, with 12 bases between them. Germline-derived CDR1 and CDR2 are LGHNA and YNFKEQ. The CDR3 has 15 amino acids. The CDR3 is CASSQGAGLDYGYTF. In nucleotides, the CDR3 is TGTGCCAGCAGCCAAGGGGCGGGACTCGACTATGGCTACACCTTC.

The chain couples TRBV19 to TRBJ2-5, with 8 bases fitting TRBD1. The CDR3 contains 17 residues. The J segment lost 8 bases and the V segment lost 6 bases, leaving 20 bases of the junction unmatched. The germline gives CDR1 LNHDA, CDR2 SQIVND (reference sequence). The CDR3 DNA follows: TGTGCCAGTAGCCCTGGGGCATGGACAGGGAAAGCTAGAACCCAGTACTTC. Translating gives CASSPGAWTGKARTQYF.

J is TRBJ2-7 and V is TRBV5-4; D is perhaps TRBD1 (6 bases). CDR3 size: 14 residues. The germline V gene encodes CDR1 SGHNT and CDR2 YYREEE (reference sequence). The ends were cut back, 4 bases at V and 2 bases at J, with 13 bases in the middle. The CDR3 loop is CASSPGQSPYEQYF. Written as DNA, the CDR3 is TGTGCCAGCAGCCCAGGACAGAGCCCCTACGAGCAGTACTTC.

The chain is built from TRBV15 and TRBJ2-7, with 9 bases aligning to TRBD1. With 5 bases clipped from V and 3 bases from J, the junction kept 8 bases outside the gene matches. The CDR3 covers 15 residues. Germline CDR1 is LNHNV and CDR2 is YYDKDF (reference sequence). The CDR3 region has the DNA TGTGCCACCAGCGGCAAGGACAGGGGTTACTACGAGCAGTACTTC. Translation: CATSGKDRGYYEQYF.

The chain has TRBV2 and TRBJ1-2, with D maybe TRBD1 (5 bases). V shed 1 base and J shed 4 bases, with 7 bases lying between them. There are 13 residues in the CDR3. From germline, CDR1 is SNHLY and CDR2 FYNNEI. This chain's CDR3 is CASSEGGFYGYTF. For the CDR3, the DNA is TGTGCCAGCAGTGAAGGGGGCTTCTATGGCTACACCTTC.